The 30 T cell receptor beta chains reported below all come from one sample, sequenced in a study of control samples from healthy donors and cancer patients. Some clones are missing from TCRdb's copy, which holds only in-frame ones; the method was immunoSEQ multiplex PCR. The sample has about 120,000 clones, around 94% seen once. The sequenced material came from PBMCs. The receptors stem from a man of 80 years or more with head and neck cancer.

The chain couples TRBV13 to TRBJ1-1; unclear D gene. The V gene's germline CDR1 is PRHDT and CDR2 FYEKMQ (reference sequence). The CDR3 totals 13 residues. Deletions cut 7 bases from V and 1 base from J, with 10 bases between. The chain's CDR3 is CASTSGRNTEAFF. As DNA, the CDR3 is TGTGCCAGCACCTCCGGGAGGAACACTGAAGCTTTCTTT.

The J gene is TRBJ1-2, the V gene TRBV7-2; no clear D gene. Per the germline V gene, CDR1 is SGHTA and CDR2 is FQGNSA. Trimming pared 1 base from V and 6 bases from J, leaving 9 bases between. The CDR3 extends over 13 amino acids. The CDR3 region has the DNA TGTGCCAGCAGCTTAGTGACGGGAGATGGCTACACCTTC. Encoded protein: CASSLVTGDGYTF.

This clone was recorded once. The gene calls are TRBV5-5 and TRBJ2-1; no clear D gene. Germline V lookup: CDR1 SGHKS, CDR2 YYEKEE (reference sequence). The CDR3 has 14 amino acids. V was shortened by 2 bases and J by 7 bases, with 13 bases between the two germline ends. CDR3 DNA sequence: TGTGCCAGCAGCTTCCCCACCCTAGGGAATGAGCAGTTCTTC. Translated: CASSFPTLGNEQFF.

In nucleotides, the CDR3 is TGTGCCAGCAGCCCGAGACGGTACTACGAGCAGTACTTC. Its translation is CASSPRRYYEQYF. The J gene is TRBJ2-7, the V gene TRBV27; D uncertain. Germline-derived CDR1 and CDR2 are MNHEY and SMNVEV (reference sequence). Trimming stripped 6 bases from V and 3 bases from J, with 12 bases between. The CDR3 loop spans 13 amino acids.

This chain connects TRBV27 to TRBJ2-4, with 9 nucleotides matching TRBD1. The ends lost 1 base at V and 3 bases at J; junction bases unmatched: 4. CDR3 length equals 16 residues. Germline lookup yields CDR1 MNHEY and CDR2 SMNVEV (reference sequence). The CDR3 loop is CASSLLTGGLKNIQYF. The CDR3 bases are TGTGCCAGCAGTTTATTGACAGGGGGGCTCAAAAACATTCAGTACTTC.

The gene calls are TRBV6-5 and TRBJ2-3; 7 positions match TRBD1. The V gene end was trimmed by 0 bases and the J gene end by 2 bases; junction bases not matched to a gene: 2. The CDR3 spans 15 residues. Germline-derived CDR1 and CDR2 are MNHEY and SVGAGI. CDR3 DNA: TGTGCCAGCAGTTACTCGACAGGGACCACAGATACGCAGTATTTT. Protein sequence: CASSYSTGTTDTQYF.

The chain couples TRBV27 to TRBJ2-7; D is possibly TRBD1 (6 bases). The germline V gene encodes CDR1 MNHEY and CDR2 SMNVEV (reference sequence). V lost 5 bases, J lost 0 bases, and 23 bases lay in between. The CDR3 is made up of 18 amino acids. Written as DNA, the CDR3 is TGTGCCAGCAGTCCCGGGTTATACCAGGGGCGTAGCTCCTACGAGCAGTACTTC. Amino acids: CASSPGLYQGRSSYEQYF.

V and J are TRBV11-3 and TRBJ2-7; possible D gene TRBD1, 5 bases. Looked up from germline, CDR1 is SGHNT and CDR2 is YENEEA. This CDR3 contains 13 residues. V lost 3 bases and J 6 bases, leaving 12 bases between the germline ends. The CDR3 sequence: CASSFRVLSEQYF. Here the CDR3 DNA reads TGTGCCAGCAGCTTCAGGGTTCTCTCCGAGCAGTACTTC.

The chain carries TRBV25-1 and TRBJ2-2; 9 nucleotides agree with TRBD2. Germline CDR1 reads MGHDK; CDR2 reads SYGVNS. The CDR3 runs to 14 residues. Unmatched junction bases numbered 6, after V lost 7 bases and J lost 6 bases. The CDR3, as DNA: TGTGCCAGCACGCGGGGGGGCGACGCCGGGGAGCTGTTTTTT. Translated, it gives CASTRGGDAGELFF.

CDR3: CASSLTHAGELFF. The CDR3 DNA reads as TGTGCCAGCAGCTTGACCCACGCCGGGGAGCTGTTTTTT. This chain links TRBV5-4 with TRBJ2-2, with D unresolved. Looked up from germline, CDR1 is SGHNT and CDR2 is YYREEE (reference sequence). The CDR3 is 13 residues long. Trimming took off 1 base at V and 6 bases at J, with 7 bases between the two ends. The variable domain in full, completed from reference TRBV5-4 and TRBJ2-2, reads ETGVTQSPTHLIKTRGQQVTLRCSSQSGHNTVSWYQQALGQGPQFIFQYYREEENGRGNFPPRFSGLQFPNYSSELNVNALELDDSALYLCASSLTHAGELFFGEGSRLTVL.

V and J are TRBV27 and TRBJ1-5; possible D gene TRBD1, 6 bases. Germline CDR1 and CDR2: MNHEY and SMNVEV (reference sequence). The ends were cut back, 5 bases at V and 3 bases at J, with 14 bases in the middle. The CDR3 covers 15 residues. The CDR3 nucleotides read TGTGCCAGCAGTCTATACGCAGGGGTCAATCAGCCCCAGCATTTT. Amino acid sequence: CASSLYAGVNQPQHF.

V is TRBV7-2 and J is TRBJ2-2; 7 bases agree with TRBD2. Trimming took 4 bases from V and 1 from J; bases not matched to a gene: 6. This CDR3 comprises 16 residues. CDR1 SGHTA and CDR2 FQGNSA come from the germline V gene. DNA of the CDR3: TGTGCCAGCAGCTCCGGGACTACACTGAACACCGGGGAGCTGTTTTTT. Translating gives CASSSGTTLNTGELFF.

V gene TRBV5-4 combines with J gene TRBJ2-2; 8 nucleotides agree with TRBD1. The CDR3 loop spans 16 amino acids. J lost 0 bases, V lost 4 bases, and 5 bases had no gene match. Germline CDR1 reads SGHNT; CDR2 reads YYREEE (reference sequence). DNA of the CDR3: TGTGCCAGCAGCAGAAAACAGGGGGCGAACACCGGGGAGCTGTTTTTT. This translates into CASSRKQGANTGELFF.

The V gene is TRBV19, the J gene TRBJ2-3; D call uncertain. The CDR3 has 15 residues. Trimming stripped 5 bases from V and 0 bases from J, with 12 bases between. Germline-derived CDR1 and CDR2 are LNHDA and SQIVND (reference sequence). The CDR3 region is CASSRISFSTDTQYF. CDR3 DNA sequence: TGTGCCAGTAGTCGGATAAGTTTTAGCACAGATACGCAGTATTTT.

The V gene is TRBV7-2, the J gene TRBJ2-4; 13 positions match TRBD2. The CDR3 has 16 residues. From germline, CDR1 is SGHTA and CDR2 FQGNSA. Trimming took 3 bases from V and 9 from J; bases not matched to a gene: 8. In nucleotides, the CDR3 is TGTGCCAGCAGCTTCGGGACTAGCGGGAACGGTGGCATTCAGTACTTC. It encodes CASSFGTSGNGGIQYF.

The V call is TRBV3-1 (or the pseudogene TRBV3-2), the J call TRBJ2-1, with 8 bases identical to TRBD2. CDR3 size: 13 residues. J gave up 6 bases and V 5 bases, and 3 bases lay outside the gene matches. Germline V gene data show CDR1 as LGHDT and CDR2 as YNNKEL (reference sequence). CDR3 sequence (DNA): TGTGCCAGCAGCGGGACTAGGGCCAATGAGCAGTTCTTC. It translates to CASSGTRANEQFF.

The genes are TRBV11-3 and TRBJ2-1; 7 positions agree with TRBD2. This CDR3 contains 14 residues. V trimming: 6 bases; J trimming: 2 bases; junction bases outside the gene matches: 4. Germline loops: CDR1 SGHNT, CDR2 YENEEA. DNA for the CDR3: TGTGCCAGCAGTGGACTAGTCCCCTACAATGAGCAGTTCTTC. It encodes CASSGLVPYNEQFF.

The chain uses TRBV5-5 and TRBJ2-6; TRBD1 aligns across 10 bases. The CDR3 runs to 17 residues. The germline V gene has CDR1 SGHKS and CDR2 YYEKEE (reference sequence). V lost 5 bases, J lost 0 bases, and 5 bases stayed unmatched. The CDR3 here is CASRLTGGSSGANVLTF. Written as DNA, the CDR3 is TGTGCCAGCAGATTGACAGGGGGCAGCTCTGGGGCCAACGTCCTGACTTTC.

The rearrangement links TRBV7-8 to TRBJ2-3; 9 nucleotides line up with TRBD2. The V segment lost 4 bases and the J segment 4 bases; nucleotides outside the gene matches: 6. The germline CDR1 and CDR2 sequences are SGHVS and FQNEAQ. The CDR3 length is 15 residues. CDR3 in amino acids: CASSSIAGAADTQYF. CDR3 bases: TGTGCCAGCAGCTCAATAGCGGGAGCAGCAGATACGCAGTATTTT.

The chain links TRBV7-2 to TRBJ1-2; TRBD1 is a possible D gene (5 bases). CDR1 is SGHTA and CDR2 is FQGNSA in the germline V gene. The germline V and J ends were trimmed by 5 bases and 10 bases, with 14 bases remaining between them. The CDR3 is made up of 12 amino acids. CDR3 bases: TGTGCCAGCAGCCCAGACAGAGGCGACTACACCTTC. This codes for CASSPDRGDYTF.

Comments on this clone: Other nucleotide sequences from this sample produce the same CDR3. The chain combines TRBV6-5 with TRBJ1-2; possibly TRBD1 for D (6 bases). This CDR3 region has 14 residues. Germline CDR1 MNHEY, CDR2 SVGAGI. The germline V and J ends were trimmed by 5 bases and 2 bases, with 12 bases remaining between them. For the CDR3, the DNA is TGTGCCAGCAGTAAACAGGGCTCCAACTATGGCTACACCTTC. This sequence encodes CASSKQGSNYGYTF.

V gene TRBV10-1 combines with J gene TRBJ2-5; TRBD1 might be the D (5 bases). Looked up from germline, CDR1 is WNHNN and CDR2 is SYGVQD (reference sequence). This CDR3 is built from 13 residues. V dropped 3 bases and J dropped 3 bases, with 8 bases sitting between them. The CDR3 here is CASSDRVKETQYF. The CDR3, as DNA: TGCGCCAGCAGTGACAGGGTTAAAGAGACCCAGTACTTC.

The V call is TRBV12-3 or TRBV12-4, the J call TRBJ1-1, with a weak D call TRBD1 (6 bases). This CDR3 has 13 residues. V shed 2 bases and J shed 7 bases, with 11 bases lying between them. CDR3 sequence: CASSLRDTIEAFF. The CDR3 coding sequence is TGTGCCAGCAGTTTAAGGGACACCATTGAAGCTTTCTTT.

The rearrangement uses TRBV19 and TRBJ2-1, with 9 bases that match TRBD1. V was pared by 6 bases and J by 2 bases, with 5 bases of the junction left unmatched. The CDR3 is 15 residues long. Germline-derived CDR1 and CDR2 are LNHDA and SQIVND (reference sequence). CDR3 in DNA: TGTGCCAGTAGGCCAACAGGGGGCGCCTACAATGAGCAGTTCTTC. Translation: CASRPTGGAYNEQFF.

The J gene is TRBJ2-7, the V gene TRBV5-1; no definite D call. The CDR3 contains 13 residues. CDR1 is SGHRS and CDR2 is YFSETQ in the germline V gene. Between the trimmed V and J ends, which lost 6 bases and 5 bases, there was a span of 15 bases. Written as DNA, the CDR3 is TGCGCCAGCAACTCACTCGCGGCCGACGAGCAGTACTTC. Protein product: CASNSLAADEQYF.

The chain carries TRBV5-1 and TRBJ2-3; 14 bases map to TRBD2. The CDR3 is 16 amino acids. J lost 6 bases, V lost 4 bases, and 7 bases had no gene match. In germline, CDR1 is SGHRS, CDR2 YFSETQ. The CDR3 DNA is TGCGCCAGCAGCGGAGGGACTAGCGGGAGTGAGGATACGCAGTATTTT. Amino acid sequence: CASSGGTSGSEDTQYF.

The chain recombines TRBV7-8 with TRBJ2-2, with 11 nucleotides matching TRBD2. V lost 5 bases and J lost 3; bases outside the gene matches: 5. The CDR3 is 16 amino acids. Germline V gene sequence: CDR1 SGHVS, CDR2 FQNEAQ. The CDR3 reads CASSLLAGGYTGELFF. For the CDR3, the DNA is TGTGCCAGCAGCCTTCTAGCGGGGGGTTACACCGGGGAGCTGTTTTTT.

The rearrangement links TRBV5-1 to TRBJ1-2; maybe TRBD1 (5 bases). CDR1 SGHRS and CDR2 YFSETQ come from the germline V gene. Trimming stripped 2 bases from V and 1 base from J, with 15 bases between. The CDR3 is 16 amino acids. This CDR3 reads CASSLGSRQGNYGYTF. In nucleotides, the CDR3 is TGCGCCAGCAGCTTAGGATCGAGGCAGGGTAACTATGGCTACACCTTC.

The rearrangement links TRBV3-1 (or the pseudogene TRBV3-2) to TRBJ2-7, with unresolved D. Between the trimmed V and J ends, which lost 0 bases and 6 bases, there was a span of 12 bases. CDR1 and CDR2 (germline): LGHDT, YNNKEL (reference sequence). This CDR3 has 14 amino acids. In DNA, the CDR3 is TGTGCCAGCAGCCAAGAGGTAGTAGCATTCGAGCAGTACTTC. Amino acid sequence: CASSQEVVAFEQYF.

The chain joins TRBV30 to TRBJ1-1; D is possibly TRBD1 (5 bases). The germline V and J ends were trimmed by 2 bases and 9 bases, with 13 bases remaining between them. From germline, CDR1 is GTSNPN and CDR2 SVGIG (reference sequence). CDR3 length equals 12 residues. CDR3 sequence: CAWSTGSKQAFF. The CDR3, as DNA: TGTGCCTGGAGTACAGGAAGCAAGCAAGCTTTCTTT.